The 9 T cell receptor beta chains presented below share a single source sample, sequenced in a study of response to subunit inactivated influenza vaccine. TCRdb fed the RT-PCR reads into MiXCR, producing one record per CDR3 protein. The table shows approximately 500,000 distinct CDR3 sequences, with approximately 24% occurring only once. These data also formed part of another study, on T cells expressing NK-cell markers. That work contributes: A 5'RACE template switching approach incorporating UMIs was used to make TCR beta cDNA.

The input for sequencing was CD4+ T cells sorted from PBMCs, taken about 12 days after vaccination. These receptors were collected from a man aged 50-59 years who received an inactivated influenza vaccine.

The chain combines TRBV9 with TRBJ2-7; no clear D gene. This CDR3 has 16 residues. With 1 base removed from V and 4 bases from J, the gap between germline ends came to 18 bases. In germline, CDR1 is SGDLS, CDR2 YYNGEE. CDR3 coding DNA: TGTGCCAGCAGCGTAATCCCGCCGCGCCATGGGTACGAGCAGTACTTC. Its protein is CASSVIPPRHGYEQYF.

This chain uses TRBV27 with TRBJ2-7, with a tentative D call TRBD1 (5 bases). Germline V gene sequence: CDR1 MNHEY, CDR2 SMNVEV (reference sequence). This CDR3 spans 13 amino acids. V was cut by 6 bases and J by 2 bases, with 11 bases left in between. The CDR3 DNA reads TGTGCCAGCAGGCCCCAGACAGCCTACGAGCAGTACTTC. Translation: CASRPQTAYEQYF.

This clonotype was observed at least ten times. V is TRBV7-9 and J is TRBJ2-1; 7 bases line up with TRBD1. Germline values: CDR1 SEHNR, CDR2 FQNEAQ (reference sequence). The trim removed 11 bases at V and 3 bases at J, leaving 13 bases unmatched. This CDR3 has 15 residues. The CDR3 region is CACRRDRVLYNEQFF. DNA of the CDR3: TGTGCCTGTAGACGAGACAGGGTGCTCTACAATGAGCAGTTCTTC.

This clonotype was found a few times. The chain employs TRBV7-8 and TRBJ2-7; D possibly corresponds to TRBD1 (6 bases). Germline values: CDR1 SGHVS, CDR2 FQNEAQ. This CDR3 spans 14 amino acids. The V and J ends lost 1 base and 6 bases respectively, with 13 bases between them. The CDR3 bases are TGTGCCAGCAGCTTAGGGGCCAGGGGTGTCGAGCAGTACTTC. It encodes CASSLGARGVEQYF. Drawing the rest from reference TRBV7-8 and TRBJ2-7, the complete variable domain is GAGVSQSPRYKVAKRGQDVALRCDPISGHVSLFWYQQALGQGPEFLTYFQNEAQLDKSGLPSDRFFAERPEGSVSTLKIQRTQQEDSAVYLCASSLGARGVEQYFGPGTRLTVT.

The sample holds a few counts of this clonotype. The chain combines TRBV9 with TRBJ2-3, with TRBD2 matching 9 bases. V was clipped by 7 bases and J by 1 base; unmatched bases: 4. Germline-derived CDR1 and CDR2 are SGDLS and YYNGEE. CDR3 size: 14 residues. The CDR3 bases are TGTGCCAGCGCACGGACTAGCGGCACAGATACGCAGTATTTT. Encoded protein: CASARTSGTDTQYF.

The chain couples TRBV12-3 or TRBV12-4 to TRBJ2-2; 8 bases are shared with TRBD2. The J segment lost 14 bases and the V segment lost 3 bases, leaving 17 bases of the junction unmatched. The CDR3 has 16 residues. CDR3 nucleotides: TGTGCCAGCAGTTTCCGGGTCGGGGGGGTCGCCGGGGTTCTGTTTTTT. Its translation is CASSFRVGGVAGVLFF.

In this sample, this clonotype turned up a few times. The chain uses TRBV7-9 and TRBJ1-2, with no clear D. The length of the CDR3 is 16 residues. The V gene lost 7 bases and the J gene lost 1 base, with 19 bases spanning the gap. Germline lookup yields CDR1 SEHNR and CDR2 FQNEAQ (reference sequence). The CDR3 here is CASTSGYGVDNYGYTF. The CDR3 DNA reads TGTGCCAGCACCTCGGGGTATGGGGTGGATAACTATGGCTACACCTTC.

This chain connects TRBV5-1 to TRBJ1-4; the D gene is possibly TRBD1 (5 bases). The CDR3 has 14 residues. The V and J ends lost 0 bases and 7 bases respectively, with 10 bases between them. CDR1 is SGHRS and CDR2 is YFSETQ in the germline V gene. The chain's CDR3 is CASSLGRAGEKLFF. In nucleotides, the CDR3 is TGCGCCAGCAGCTTGGGCAGGGCTGGTGAAAAACTGTTTTTT. Filled out from reference TRBV5-1 and TRBJ1-4, the complete variable domain reads KAGVTQTPRYLIKTRGQQVTLSCSPISGHRSVSWYQQTPGQGLQFLFEYFSETQRNKGNFPGRFSGRQFSNSRSEMNVSTLELGDSALYLCASSLGRAGEKLFFGSGTQLSVL.

The chain is built from TRBV9 and TRBJ2-1; 9 bases fit TRBD2. Germline assignment: CDR1 SGDLS and CDR2 YYNGEE. The V and J ends lost 0 bases and 10 bases, in that order; junction bases with no gene match: 8. This CDR3 region has 15 residues. CDR3 loop: CASSVEAGGPREQFF. The CDR3 bases are TGTGCCAGCAGCGTAGAGGCGGGGGGGCCCAGGGAGCAGTTCTTC.